This paragraph covers one T cell receptor (beta chain) sequence. Its matching antigen is unknown. Study-wide findings and caveats: Tumor memory CD4+ T cell TCR gene usage was found to cluster with blood and lymph node memory CD4+ cells and with lymph node naive CD4+ cells. Tumor-infiltrating Treg TCR alpha and beta sequences overlapped most with tumor naive CD4+ T cells, then blood naive.

The germline CDR1 and CDR2 sequences are SGHRS and YFSETQ. The CDR3 contains 13 residues. The germline V and J ends were trimmed by 4 bases and 4 bases, with 12 bases remaining between them. Memory CD4+ T cells were sorted as CD4+CD45RO+CD25- cells. After constant-region reverse-primer amplification, full-length variable regions underwent semi-nested PCR with Nested Universal Primer A. TCRdb fed the 5' RACE reads into MiXCR, producing one record per CDR3 protein. This table holds several thousand distinct CDR3 sequences, 60% found once. The source of this sequence is a female donor with breast cancer. Sequenced: tumor-infiltrating memory CD4+ T cells sorted from the breast tumor. Subset denoted: memory CD4+ T cells, CD4+CD45RO+CD25-. The chain employs TRBV5-1 and TRBJ2-7; D is perhaps TRBD1 (6 bases). The CDR3 sequence is CASSTKDSYEQYF. The CDR3 DNA is TGCGCCAGCAGCACCAAGGACAGTTACGAGCAGTACTTC.